A selection of T cell receptor beta chains follows, all from one sample in a study of blood T cell repertoires in COVID-19. The assay was immunoSEQ multiplex PCR, and TCRdb's table has in-frame clones only and misses some. Among a few hundred thousand clones listed, around 87% were seen once. Source material: peripheral blood. The receptors shown here come from a woman between 45 and 65 years old with active or convalescent COVID-19. The CDR3 runs from the conserved cysteine through the conserved F or W. The D gene is left open where the match is weak. Some rows have no size entry. The others give once, few or many, or a class for an expanded clone.

>TRBD1|TRBV7-9|-|TRBJ1-1
CASSLVETGGFTEAFF
TGTGCCAGCAGCTTAGTTGAGACAGGGGGCTTCACTGAAGCTTTCTTT
>TRBD1|TRBV30|-|TRBJ1-2
CAWRLGTGGFYGYTF
TGTGCCTGGCGACTGGGGACAGGGGGCTTCTATGGCTACACCTTC
>-|TRBV20-1|-|TRBJ2-4
CSSVAKNIQYF
TGCAGTTCTGTAGCCAAAAACATTCAGTACTTC
>TRBD2|TRBV3-1/TRBV3-2|-|TRBJ2-1
CASSHLAGLASSPGNEQFF
TGTGCCAGCAGCCACCTAGCAGGACTAGCCTCGAGCCCTGGCAATGAGCAGTTCTTC
>-|TRBV7-2|-|TRBJ2-1
CASSQGAYAGNEQFF
TGTGCCAGCAGCCAAGGGGCGTACGCGGGGAATGAGCAGTTCTTC
>-|TRBV6-2/TRBV6-3|-|TRBJ2-3
CASSYEVSYTDTQYF
TGTGCCAGCAGTTACGAGGTCTCCTACACAGATACGCAGTATTTT
>TRBD1|TRBV28|-|TRBJ1-4
CASNPRTGGWNLYANEKLFF
TGTGCCAGCAACCCTCGGACAGGGGGGTGGAATTTGTATGCTAATGAAAAACTGTTTTTT
>-|TRBV6-2/TRBV6-3|-|TRBJ1-5
CASSQSGQPQHF
TGTGCCAGCAGCCAATCGGGGCAGCCCCAGCATTTT
>-|TRBV10-3|-|TRBJ1-4
CAISSRDNEKLFF
TGTGCCATCAGCAGCAGGGATAATGAAAAACTGTTTTTT
>TRBD1|TRBV30|-|TRBJ1-2
CAWGDRGRGNTF
TGTGCCTGGGGGGACAGGGGGCGCGGAAACACCTTC
>-|TRBV6-4|-|TRBJ1-2
CASSVEPNYGYTF
TGTGCCAGCAGTGTGGAGCCTAACTATGGCTACACCTTC
>-|TRBV6-5|-|TRBJ1-5
CASRDSVSSNQPQHF
TGTGCCAGCAGAGACAGCGTATCAAGCAATCAGCCCCAGCATTTT
>-|TRBV3-1/TRBV3-2|-|TRBJ2-7
CASSQGTATYEQYF
TGTGCCAGCAGCCAAGGGACAGCCACCTACGAGCAGTACTTC
>-|TRBV28|-|TRBJ1-1
CASSHPGGGTEAFF
TGTGCCAGCAGTCACCCGGGGGGCGGCACTGAAGCTTTCTTT
>-|TRBV19|-|TRBJ1-5
CASTPQRRVIHQPQHF
TGTGCCAGTACCCCTCAGCGGAGGGTAATACACCAGCCCCAGCATTTT
>TRBD2|TRBV7-3|-|TRBJ2-1
CASSLADPSYNEQFF
TGTGCCAGCAGCCTAGCGGACCCTTCCTACAATGAGCAGTTCTTC
>TRBD1|TRBV5-1|-|TRBJ1-1
CASSLVPGGGITEAFF
TGCGCCAGCAGCTTGGTTCCAGGGGGTGGAATAACTGAAGCTTTCTTT
>-|TRBV7-8|-|TRBJ1-1
CASSVRQENTEAFF
TGTGCCAGCAGCGTACGACAGGAGAACACTGAAGCTTTCTTT
>TRBD1|TRBV4-2|few|TRBJ2-6
CASSRGQGESGANVLTF
TGTGCCAGCAGCCGGGGACAGGGTGAGTCTGGGGCCAACGTCCTGACTTTC
>-|TRBV5-1|-|TRBJ1-5
CASSLEGAGQPQHF
TGCGCCAGCAGCTTGGAAGGGGCTGGTCAGCCCCAGCATTTT
>-|TRBV6-5|-|TRBJ1-6
CASSWGTSRRNSPLHF
TGTGCCAGCAGTTGGGGGACTTCGAGGCGGAATTCACCCCTCCACTTT
>TRBD2|TRBV7-9|once|TRBJ2-1
CASSLGLEAFHEQFF
TGTGCCAGCAGCTTGGGACTAGAGGCGTTCCATGAGCAGTTCTTC
>-|TRBV18|-|TRBJ2-7
CASSGGGPEQYF
TGTGCCAGCTCGGGAGGGGGACCCGAGCAGTACTTC